These 22 T cell receptor beta chains were all obtained from the same sample, sequenced in a study of post-analysis software for immune sequencing data. These receptors' targets are unknown. Libraries were made from TCR beta cDNA, and they carried unique molecular identifiers. Each CDR3 protein gets one entry after TCRdb re-called the PCR reads with MiXCR. This sample has about 430,000 distinct CDR3 sequences, with over 30% found just once. Study-wide results and limits: Patients used about 5 TRBV segments, including TRBV5-6, TRBV5-1 and TRBV20-1, more often than controls.

What was sequenced was blood. These receptors were collected from a girl aged 2-9 years with multiple sclerosis.

This chain connects TRBV20-1 to TRBJ2-1; 15 bases line up with TRBD2. Germline CDR1 is DFQATT and CDR2 is SNEGSKA (reference sequence). The CDR3 has 16 residues. Germline trimming cut 2 bases from V and 7 bases from J; bases unmatched to any gene: 6. The CDR3 is CSARSGLAGGWNEQFF. CDR3 sequence (DNA): TGCAGTGCTAGATCCGGACTAGCGGGGGGGTGGAATGAGCAGTTCTTC.

This clonotype has just a few counts. The gene calls are TRBV4-1 and TRBJ2-1; 11 bases are shared with TRBD2. V lost 4 bases and J lost 8; bases outside the gene matches: 7. Germline CDR1 MGHRA, CDR2 YSYEKL. The length of the CDR3 is 15 residues. As DNA, the CDR3 is TGCGCCAGCAGCCCGACTAGCGGGGATTTCCATGAGCAGTTCTTC. Residues: CASSPTSGDFHEQFF.

The chain combines TRBV27 with TRBJ1-2; D uncertain. CDR1 and CDR2 (germline): MNHEY, SMNVEV (reference sequence). Trimming took off 6 bases at V and 8 bases at J, with 16 bases between the two ends. The CDR3 covers 13 residues. CDR3 nucleotide sequence: TGTGCCAGCAGCCCCCACGGGCCTTACGGCTACACCTTC. Its protein product is CASSPHGPYGYTF.

This clonotype has only a few counts. This chain links TRBV20-1 with TRBJ1-2; a weak D match, TRBD1 (5 bases). Germline V gives CDR1 DFQATT, CDR2 SNEGSKA (reference sequence). Trimming took 2 bases from V and 5 from J, leaving 12 bases between them. The CDR3 is 13 amino acids. CDR3 region: CSARLRTKYGYTF. Written as DNA, the CDR3 is TGCAGTGCTAGATTAAGGACAAAGTATGGCTACACCTTC.

The CDR3 nucleotides are TGTGCCAGCAGCCGGGAAGGGGGCGGTATAGATACGCAGTATTTT. It encodes CASSREGGGIDTQYF. This sequence joins TRBV4-2 and TRBJ2-3, with 7 bases identical to TRBD1. The V gene's germline CDR1 is LGHNA and CDR2 YNFKEQ. V was pared by 4 bases and J by 5 bases, with 9 bases of the junction left unmatched. The CDR3 runs 15 residues.

This clonotype showed up just a few times. V is TRBV9 and J is TRBJ2-3, with TRBD2 as a possible D gene (6 bases). The CDR3 covers 16 residues. The germline V gene encodes CDR1 SGDLS and CDR2 YYNGEE. The V end lost 4 bases, the J end lost 2 bases, and 17 bases lay between the germline ends. The CDR3: CASSPRGAGNTDTQYF. The CDR3 DNA sequence: TGTGCCAGCAGCCCCCGCGGGGCGGGGAACACAGATACGCAGTATTTT.

The V call is TRBV7-6, the J call TRBJ2-7; TRBD1 or TRBD2 may be the D gene (5 bases each). In germline, CDR1 is SGHVS, CDR2 FNYEAQ. The CDR3 sequence is 11 residues long. Trimming removed 7 bases at V and 7 bases at J, with 11 bases between. CDR3 region: CASNLGTEQYF. DNA of the CDR3: TGTGCCAGCAACTTGGGGACGGAGCAGTACTTC.

The chain recombines TRBV7-3 with TRBJ2-1; D not certain. The CDR3 extends over 12 amino acids. Trimming pared 3 bases from V and 10 bases from J, leaving 10 bases between. Germline V lookup: CDR1 SGHTA, CDR2 FQGTGA. The CDR3 protein is CASSFLGGEQFF. In nucleotides, the CDR3 is TGTGCCAGCAGCTTCTTGGGCGGCGAGCAGTTCTTC.

This chain joins TRBV4-1 and TRBJ1-6, with D hard to call. CDR3 length: 14 amino acids. In germline, CDR1 is MGHRA, CDR2 YSYEKL. V dropped 1 base and J dropped 9 bases, with 10 bases sitting between them. The CDR3 DNA sequence: TGCGCCAGCAGCCAAGGGGGTCGGTCTTCACCCCTCCACTTT. Protein sequence: CASSQGGRSSPLHF.

The chain has TRBV6-5 and TRBJ2-7; D unclear. CDR1 and CDR2 (germline): MNHEY, SVGAGI. This CDR3 is 15 amino acids long. With 4 bases removed from V and 0 bases from J, the gap between germline ends came to 13 bases. Here the CDR3 DNA reads TGTGCCAGCAGTTCTCACTTCCTAAGCTCCTACGAGCAGTACTTC. Translation gives CASSSHFLSSYEQYF.

On this clonotype: No conserved phenylalanine or tryptophan ends this CDR3, so it is likely a read error. V is TRBV7-9 and J is TRBJ2-5; D not resolved. CDR3 length equals 15 residues. V dropped 3 bases and J dropped 4 bases, with 15 bases sitting between them. Germline V gene data show CDR1 as SEHNR and CDR2 as FQNEAQ (reference sequence). CDR3 coding DNA: TGTGCCAGCAGCTTCTCCCGAGATTTAGGAGAGACCCAGTACCTC. Its translation is CASSFSRDLGETQYL.

This clonotype was counted only a few times. The chain has TRBV29-1 and TRBJ2-7; D unclear. Germline CDR1 SQVTM, CDR2 ANQGSEA. This CDR3 has 11 amino acids. Trimming left V 7 bases short and J 6 bases short, with 13 bases between. In DNA, the CDR3 is TGCAGCGGTCGGCAATCGTCCGAGCAGTACTTC. Translation gives CSGRQSSEQYF.

The chain combines TRBV7-9 with TRBJ2-1; 13 bases map to TRBD2. The CDR3 runs to 16 residues. The germline V gene encodes CDR1 SEHNR and CDR2 FQNEAQ (reference sequence). V lost 4 bases to trimming and J lost 7 bases; unmatched junction nucleotides: 7. CDR3 sequence: CASSSSTSGRRNEQFF. CDR3 DNA sequence: TGTGCCAGCAGCTCGTCGACTAGCGGGAGGAGGAATGAGCAGTTCTTC.

This chain joins TRBV28 and TRBJ1-5; maybe TRBD1 (6 bases). Germline loops: CDR1 MDHEN, CDR2 SYDVKM. The V and J ends lost 1 base and 6 bases respectively, with 16 bases between them. CDR3 length equals 16 residues. In DNA, the CDR3 is TGTGCCAGCAGTTTATATAACAGGGCGTCGGGTCAGCCCCAGCATTTT. Translating gives CASSLYNRASGQPQHF.

This clonotype came up a few times. A read error may explain this, as a much larger clone is one base away. The V gene is TRBV29-1, the J gene TRBJ1-2; 7 bases match TRBD1. The CDR3 has 14 residues. Per the germline V gene, CDR1 is SQVTM and CDR2 is ANQGSEA. Trimming cost V 3 bases and J 4 bases; bases outside gene matches: 8. The CDR3 reads CSVETRGLGYGYTF. The CDR3 bases are TGCAGCGTTGAGACGAGGGGGCTTGGCTATGGCTACACCTTC. The variable domain in full, with the rest retrieved from reference TRBV29-1 and TRBJ1-2, is SAVISQKPSRDICQRGTSLTIQCQVDSQVTMMFWYRQQPGQSLTLIATANQGSEATYESGFVIDKFPISRPNLTFSTLTVSNMSPEDSSIYLCSVETRGLGYGYTFGSGTRLTVV.

The sample holds a few counts of this clonotype. The chain has TRBV7-2 and TRBJ1-2, with D unresolved. This CDR3 comprises 14 residues. Trimming stripped 0 bases from V and 1 base from J, with 6 bases between. The V gene's germline CDR1 is SGHTA and CDR2 FQGNSA. The CDR3 spells CASSLAPGNYGYTF. CDR3 coding DNA: TGTGCCAGCAGCTTAGCCCCCGGTAACTATGGCTACACCTTC.

This clonotype was seen at least ten times. The chain has TRBV7-9 and TRBJ2-7, with D uncertain. The germline CDR1 and CDR2 sequences are SEHNR and FQNEAQ (reference sequence). The CDR3 runs 11 residues. V dropped 5 bases and J dropped 0 bases, with 2 bases sitting between them. Here the CDR3 reads CASSDSYEQYF. The CDR3 bases are TGTGCCAGCAGCGACTCCTACGAGCAGTACTTC.

J is TRBJ2-5 and V is TRBV2; 8 bases match TRBD1. In germline, CDR1 is SNHLY, CDR2 FYNNEI. The CDR3 spans 14 residues. V lost 5 bases and J lost 1; bases outside the gene matches: 3. The CDR3 DNA is TGTGCCAGCAGTCGGGACAGGACCCAAGAGACCCAGTACTTC. Amino acid sequence: CASSRDRTQETQYF.

Remarks on this clonotype: The junction and the germline gene differ at one end; a read error may be behind it. The chain uses TRBV20-1 and TRBJ2-5; no firm D call. The CDR3 is 11 amino acids. Germline values: CDR1 DFQATT, CDR2 SNEGSKA (reference sequence). CDR3 bases: TGCAGTGGTGGCAAACAAGAGGCCCAGTACTTC. Amino acid sequence: CSGGKQEAQYF.

The CDR3 sequence: CASSLDPGQGRSIYGYTF. CDR3 in DNA: TGTGCCAGCAGCTTAGATCCGGGACAGGGAAGATCAATATATGGCTACACCTTC. The chain employs TRBV7-2 and TRBJ1-2; 9 bases are shared with TRBD1. V gave up 1 base and J gave up 5 bases; unmatched junction bases: 14. Germline V gene data show CDR1 as SGHTA and CDR2 as FQGNSA. The CDR3 extends over 18 amino acids.

The rearrangement links TRBV7-2 to TRBJ2-5, with TRBD2 identical over 7 bases. Germline assignment: CDR1 SGHTA and CDR2 FQGNSA. J lost 5 bases, V lost 1 base, and 19 bases had no gene match. The CDR3 consists of 19 residues. The DNA of the CDR3 is TGTGCCAGCAGCTTAGATGACGATAGTTGGGGAGGGCCGGGGGAGACCCAGTACTTC. This sequence encodes CASSLDDDSWGGPGETQYF. Full variable domain (rest looked up from reference TRBV7-2 and TRBJ2-5): GAGVSQSPSNKVTEKGKDVELRCDPISGHTALYWYRQSLGQGLEFLIYFQGNSAPDKSGLPSDRFSAERTGGSVSTLTIQRTQQEDSAVYLCASSLDDDSWGGPGETQYFGPGTRLLVL.

The chain is built from TRBV13 and TRBJ2-5; 7 bases agree with TRBD1. The CDR3 is 13 residues long. V lost 7 bases to trimming and J lost 2 bases; unmatched junction nucleotides: 4. Per the germline V gene, CDR1 is PRHDT and CDR2 is FYEKMQ (reference sequence). Here the CDR3 DNA reads TGTGCCAGCACCGACAGGGATCAAGAGACCCAGTACTTC. Residues: CASTDRDQETQYF.